The rows below give T cell receptor beta chains drawn from one sample of a study of T cell repertoires in cytomegalovirus infection. These receptors are not linked to any known antigen. From the reads, TCRdb called clonotypes with MiXCR, one entry per CDR3 protein. The data contain roughly 990,000 distinct CDR3 sequences, around a third of them seen just once; the ten biggest clones take up roughly an eighth. The material sequenced was cultured CD8+ T cells from PBMCs, taken from culture after CMV antigen stimulation. These receptors were taken from a human donor in good health (CMV status not recorded). Some clones in this sample may be carry-over from other donors' samples. The CDR3 runs from the conserved cysteine through the conserved F or W. A D gene is named only where the DNA matches it firmly. Part of the rows lack a size; the others show once, few, many or a class for expanded clones.

abundance	v_gene	j_gene	d_gene	CDR3aa	CDR3nt
few	TRBV4-1	TRBJ1-5	-	CASSQDGQGGNQPQHF	TGCGCCAGCAGCCAAGATGGGCAGGGAGGAAATCAGCCCCAGCATTTT
many	TRBV7-2	TRBJ2-1	TRBD1	CASSSTGTGSGEQFF	TGTGCCAGCAGCTCTACCGGGACAGGTTCAGGGGAGCAGTTCTTC
-	TRBV12-3/TRBV12-4	TRBJ1-1	TRBD1	CASSSQGPEAFF	TGTGCCAGCAGTTCACAGGGGCCTGAAGCTTTCTTT
-	TRBV7-9	TRBJ1-2	-	CASSQTAAIINYGYTF	TGTGCCAGCAGCCAAACAGCTGCTATAATTAACTATGGCTACACCTTC
-	TRBV20-1	TRBJ1-5	-	CSARDQQGLQPQHF	TGCAGTGCTAGAGATCAGCAGGGGCTTCAGCCCCAGCATTTT
many	TRBV7-2	TRBJ2-5	TRBD2	CASSPTRVAGVPGRETQYF	TGTGCCAGCAGCCCCACGAGGGTAGCGGGGGTCCCAGGGCGGGAGACCCAGTACTTC
-	TRBV4-1	TRBJ1-4	-	CASSLMSRENEKLFF	TGCGCCAGCAGCCTGATGAGCAGGGAGAATGAAAAACTGTTTTTT
-	TRBV11-2	TRBJ1-6	TRBD1	CASSWTGVYSYNSPLHF	TGTGCCAGCAGCTGGACAGGGGTGTACTCCTATAATTCACCCCTCCACTTT
-	TRBV6-2/TRBV6-3	TRBJ2-1	-	CASSSFYRFSSYNEQFF	TGTGCCAGCAGCTCATTTTATCGGTTCAGCTCCTACAATGAGCAGTTCTTC
few	TRBV27	TRBJ2-2	-	CASSFLTQNTGELFF	TGTGCCAGCAGTTTTCTGACTCAGAACACCGGGGAGCTGTTTTTT
-	TRBV27	TRBJ1-5	-	CASSLWGPGGNQPQHF	TGTGCCAGCAGTTTATGGGGCCCTGGGGGCAATCAGCCCCAGCATTTT
-	TRBV6-2/TRBV6-3	TRBJ2-1	TRBD2	CASSSPSGGAYYNEQFF	TGTGCCAGCAGTTCCCCTAGCGGGGGGGCCTACTACAATGAGCAGTTCTTC
-	TRBV4-3	TRBJ1-3	-	CASSQDSQVLGNTIYF	TGCGCCAGCAGCCAAGATTCCCAGGTCCTTGGAAACACCATATATTTT
-	TRBV12-3/TRBV12-4	TRBJ1-5	-	CASSFDGGNQPQHF	TGTGCCAGCAGTTTCGACGGTGGCAATCAGCCCCAGCATTTT
many	TRBV7-2	TRBJ1-6	-	CASSLVRELHF	TGTGCCAGCAGCTTAGTCAGGGAGCTCCACTTT
-	TRBV6-6	TRBJ2-3	TRBD1	CACSAGTGGTDTQYF	TGTGCCTGTTCCGCCGGGACAGGGGGCACAGATACGCAGTATTTT
-	TRBV10-2	TRBJ1-1	-	CASSEFRVGAFF	TGCGCCAGCAGTGAGTTCCGGGTAGGAGCTTTCTTT
-	TRBV6-6	TRBJ1-6	-	CAASRSSYNSPLHF	TGTGCCGCATCCCGGAGCTCCTATAATTCACCCCTCCACTTT
few	TRBV18	TRBJ1-5	-	CASSPPSSNQPQHF	TGTGCCAGCAGTCCCCCGTCGAGCAATCAGCCCCAGCATTTT
-	TRBV2	TRBJ2-1	TRBD2	CASRFSGGTYNEQFF	TGTGCCAGCCGGTTTTCGGGGGGTACCTACAATGAGCAGTTCTTC
-	TRBV28	TRBJ1-3	-	CASSQDTNSGNTIYF	TGTGCCAGCAGTCAAGACACCAACTCTGGAAACACCATATATTTT
-	TRBV9	TRBJ2-1	TRBD2	CASSGTSGGFSGHNEQFF	TGTGCCAGCAGCGGAACTAGCGGGGGCTTCTCTGGGCACAATGAGCAGTTCTTC
-	TRBV20-1	TRBJ2-3	TRBD1	CSATSGGSASLDTQYF	TGCAGTGCCACTTCAGGGGGCAGCGCGAGCCTAGATACGCAGTATTTT
once	TRBV24-1	TRBJ2-2	-	CATSDSRVYGELFF	TGTGCCACCAGTGATTCCAGGGTTTACGGGGAGCTGTTTTTT
-	TRBV12-3/TRBV12-4	TRBJ2-7	-	CASSLTEDEQYF	TGTGCCAGCAGCCTGACAGAGGACGAGCAGTACTTC
many	TRBV7-9	TRBJ2-3	TRBD2	CASSPQPGLAGALSTDTQYF	TGTGCCAGCAGCCCACAACCGGGACTAGCGGGGGCGCTGAGCACAGATACGCAGTATTTT
-	TRBV27	TRBJ1-2	-	CASSFFHELRMTYGYTF	TGTGCCAGCAGTTTCTTTCACGAACTCCGGATGACCTATGGCTACACCTTC
-	TRBV7-6	TRBJ1-2	-	CASSLGAGFYGYTF	TGTGCCAGCAGCCTTGGGGCAGGGTTCTATGGCTACACCTTC
-	TRBV6-6	TRBJ2-2	-	CASSFGRELRGELFF	TGTGCCAGCAGTTTCGGACGGGAGCTTAGGGGGGAGCTGTTTTTT
-	TRBV7-8	TRBJ1-2	-	CASSFDPRGYTF	TGTGCCAGCAGCTTCGACCCCCGAGGCTACACCTTC
few	TRBV5-1	TRBJ2-1	-	CASSTGLEQFF	TGCGCCAGCAGCACTGGACTTGAGCAGTTCTTC
-	TRBV6-2/TRBV6-3	TRBJ2-1	TRBD1	CASSLTGAPSYNEQFF	TGTGCCAGCAGCCTCACAGGGGCGCCCTCCTACAATGAGCAGTTCTTC
-	TRBV27	TRBJ2-1	-	CASGHHYNEQFF	TGTGCCAGCGGTCACCACTACAATGAGCAGTTCTTC
-	TRBV14	TRBJ2-3	-	CASSHGGRYTDTQYF	TGTGCCAGCAGCCACGGGGGACGGTACACAGATACGCAGTATTTT
-	TRBV9	TRBJ2-1	-	CASSVAGSPYNEQFF	TGTGCCAGCAGCGTAGCTGGGAGTCCCTACAATGAGCAGTTCTTC
many	TRBV7-2	TRBJ1-1	-	CASSLVRGSNTEAFF	TGTGCCAGCAGCTTAGTGAGGGGGTCGAACACTGAAGCTTTCTTT
many	TRBV12-3/TRBV12-4	TRBJ1-2	TRBD1	CASSFGTAIYGYTF	TGTGCCAGCAGTTTCGGGACAGCGATCTATGGCTACACCTTC
-	TRBV4-3	TRBJ2-1	-	CASSPRGGMQFF	TGCGCCAGCAGCCCGAGGGGGGGCATGCAGTTCTTC
few	TRBV27	TRBJ2-7	TRBD1	CASSPLRGTGNEQYF	TGTGCCAGCAGTCCGCTAAGGGGGACAGGGAACGAGCAGTACTTC
-	TRBV7-9	TRBJ2-7	TRBD2	CASSSALAGAAYEQYF	TGTGCCAGCAGCTCCGCACTAGCGGGGGCTGCCTACGAGCAGTACTTC
-	TRBV27	TRBJ2-7	-	CASSSPSREVEQYF	TGTGCCAGCAGTTCCCCCTCCAGGGAGGTCGAGCAGTACTTC
many	TRBV12-3/TRBV12-4	TRBJ2-5	-	CASSLRRREETQYF	TGTGCCAGCAGTTTAAGAAGGCGGGAAGAGACCCAGTACTTC
-	TRBV6-6	TRBJ2-2	-	CATGVAGELFF	TGTGCCACCGGCGTCGCCGGGGAGCTGTTTTTT
-	TRBV15	TRBJ2-1	-	CATSRDPSLYNEQFF	TGTGCCACCAGCAGAGATCCTAGTTTATACAATGAGCAGTTCTTC
few	TRBV15	TRBJ1-4	-	CATSNESREKLFF	TGTGCCACCAGCAACGAATCACGGGAAAAACTGTTTTTT
many	TRBV7-2	TRBJ2-4	-	CASSPLDRDENIQYF	TGTGCCAGCAGCCCCCTCGACCGGGACGAAAACATTCAGTACTTC